Listed below are T cell receptor beta chains from one sample, sequenced in a study of cytomegalovirus exposure and HLA in healthy donors. The method was immunoSEQ multiplex PCR; TCRdb's version includes in-frame clones alone and lacks a portion of them. In the table there are 75,000 to 100,000 clones, approximately 7.6% of which are singletons. The sample consisted of PBMCs. These receptors were collected from a man between 45 and 60 years old in good health and CMV-seronegative. Each CDR3 is given with its conserved first and last residue. D genes are given only for firm matches. Only part of the rows carry a size: once, few, many, or a class if the clone is expanded.

d_call clone_size j_call v_call cdr3_aa cdr3_nt
- - TRBJ2-4 TRBV7-9 CASSLALGQGRNAKNIQYF TGTGCCAGCAGCTTAGCCTTAGGCCAGGGTCGAAACGCCAAAAACATTCAGTACTTC
- few TRBJ2-3 TRBV7-8 CASSLDRRDDTQYF TGTGCCAGCAGCTTAGATCGCAGGGATGATACGCAGTATTTT
TRBD2 - TRBJ2-5 TRBV7-9 CAVTLAGGMNGETQYF TGTGCCGTCACGCTAGCGGGGGGGATGAATGGGGAGACCCAGTACTTC
- - TRBJ2-3 TRBV4-2 CASSQEGGGSVDTQYF TGTGCCAGCAGCCAAGAGGGGGGCGGGAGTGTAGATACGCAGTATTTT
- - TRBJ1-2 TRBV19 CATHEGDHLYGYTF TGTGCCACCCATGAGGGGGATCACCTCTATGGCTACACCTTC
TRBD1 - TRBJ2-7 TRBV28 CASSLTGETYEQYF TGTGCCAGCAGCCTTACAGGGGAGACCTACGAGCAGTACTTC
- few TRBJ1-6 TRBV7-9 CASSRDGNNSPLHF TGTGCCAGCAGCCGTGACGGGAATAATTCACCCCTCCACTTT
TRBD2 few TRBJ2-1 TRBV7-6 CASSFQPGLEGSEQFF TGTGCCAGCAGCTTTCAGCCGGGACTAGAGGGGAGTGAGCAGTTCTTC
- - TRBJ2-1 TRBV18 CASSPPDSSYNEQFF TGTGCCAGCTCACCACCGGACAGCTCCTACAATGAGCAGTTCTTC
- - TRBJ1-1 TRBV28 CASSFAQGLDTEAFF TGTGCCAGCAGTTTTGCCCAGGGGCTGGACACTGAAGCTTTCTTT
TRBD2 - TRBJ2-7 TRBV2 CASMREAGGLSYEQYF TGTGCCAGCATGAGAGAAGCGGGAGGTCTTTCCTACGAGCAGTACTTC
- - TRBJ1-1 TRBV7-9 CASSPGDTLATEAFF TGTGCCAGCAGCCCTGGGGACACTTTAGCCACTGAAGCTTTCTTT
- few TRBJ1-4 TRBV25-1 CASSDGFGGEKLFF TGTGCCAGCAGTGATGGGTTCGGCGGGGAAAAACTGTTTTTT
- few TRBJ1-1 TRBV18 CASSPPGGTEAFF TGTGCCAGCTCACCACCGGGAGGGACTGAAGCTTTCTTT
- few TRBJ2-7 TRBV11-2 CASSLGTLRLSYEQYF TGTGCCAGCAGCCTGGGGACTCTCAGGTTATCCTACGAGCAGTACTTC
- - TRBJ1-4 TRBV28 CASSLPPNEKLFF TGTGCCAGCAGCCTCCCCCCTAATGAAAAACTGTTTTTT
- few TRBJ1-4 TRBV5-4 CASSPGIQEEKLFF TGTGCCAGCAGCCCAGGGATTCAAGAGGAAAAACTGTTTTTT
TRBD1 - TRBJ2-7 TRBV7-2 CASSLSLTRGQGAYEQYF TGTGCCAGCAGCTTAAGCTTAACCCGGGGACAGGGGGCTTACGAGCAGTACTTC
TRBD2 - TRBJ2-1 TRBV7-3 CASSSRTSGYNEQFF TGTGCCAGCAGCTCCCGGACTAGCGGGTACAATGAGCAGTTCTTC
- - TRBJ1-5 TRBV7-6 CASGGARQYNQPQHF TGTGCAAGCGGGGGGGCCCGACAGTACAATCAGCCCCAGCATTTT
TRBD2 few TRBJ2-1 TRBV2 CASRLRLAGESYNEQFF TGTGCCAGCAGGCTTCGACTAGCGGGAGAATCGTACAATGAGCAGTTCTTC
- - TRBJ1-5 TRBV19 CASSIMGAQPQHF TGTGCCAGTAGTATAATGGGGGCTCAGCCCCAGCATTTT
- - TRBJ2-6 TRBV11-2 CASSLAGFGANVLTF TGTGCCAGCAGCCTAGCAGGGTTCGGGGCCAACGTCCTGACTTTC
TRBD1 few TRBJ1-5 TRBV28 CASGGQGGGNQPQHF TGTGCCAGCGGGGGACAGGGGGGAGGCAATCAGCCCCAGCATTTT
TRBD2 - TRBJ2-5 TRBV5-8 CASSLVSSGSGTQYF TGTGCCAGCAGCTTGGTGTCTAGCGGGAGCGGGACCCAGTACTTC
- - TRBJ1-5 TRBV7-9 CASSLVQGSGNQPQHF TGTGCCAGCAGCTTAGTTCAGGGGTCGGGCAATCAGCCCCAGCATTTT
- few TRBJ1-2 TRBV30 CAWTQTVRANYGYTF TGTGCCTGGACGCAGACAGTCAGGGCTAACTATGGCTACACCTTC
TRBD1 - TRBJ1-1 TRBV19 CASSPGQGSTEAFF TGTGCCAGTAGTCCGGGACAGGGAAGCACTGAAGCTTTCTTT
- - TRBJ1-3 TRBV27 CASSGMDGHGNTIYF TGTGCCAGCAGTGGCATGGACGGACATGGAAACACCATATATTTT
- - TRBJ2-7 TRBV6-1 CASTGGYTYDQYF TGTGCCAGCACCGGCGGTTATACCTACGATCAGTACTTC
TRBD2 few TRBJ2-4 TRBV9 CASSVIGRENIQYF TGTGCCAGCAGCGTAATCGGGAGGGAAAACATTCAGTACTTC
TRBD1 few TRBJ2-7 TRBV5-1 CASSLAGQIYEQYF TGCGCCAGCAGCTTGGCGGGACAGATCTACGAGCAGTACTTC
- few TRBJ2-7 TRBV6-6 CASATGKRYEQYF TGTGCCAGCGCCACAGGGAAGAGATACGAGCAGTACTTC
- - TRBJ2-2 TRBV18 CASSPLSRTTNTGELFF TGTGCCAGCTCACCACTAAGCAGGACTACGAACACCGGGGAGCTGTTTTTT
TRBD1 once TRBJ1-5 TRBV19 CASSLTVSGQGGSQPQHF TGTGCCAGTAGCCTTACTGTGTCTGGACAGGGGGGTAGTCAGCCCCAGCATTTT
TRBD2 few TRBJ2-7 TRBV5-4 CASSPAGTSAYEQYF TGTGCCAGCAGCCCCGCGGGGACTAGCGCCTACGAGCAGTACTTC
TRBD2 - TRBJ2-1 TRBV28 CASSFQTSGGNEQFF TGTGCCAGCAGTTTCCAGACTAGCGGGGGTAATGAGCAGTTCTTC
- few TRBJ2-7 TRBV14 CASSWRVPGEQYF TGTGCCAGCAGCTGGAGGGTACCGGGCGAGCAGTACTTC
TRBD2 - TRBJ2-1 TRBV27 CASSLGEGPGFYNEQFF TGTGCCAGCAGTCTAGGGGAGGGGCCGGGATTTTACAATGAGCAGTTCTTC
- few TRBJ1-2 TRBV27 CASSLIAFAGVKGYTF TGTGCCAGCAGTTTGATCGCTTTTGCAGGGGTTAAGGGCTACACCTTC
TRBD2 - TRBJ2-1 TRBV6-5 CASRGGRALDNEQFF TGTGCCAGCAGGGGCGGGAGGGCCCTCGACAATGAGCAGTTCTTC
- - TRBJ1-5 TRBV28 CASGWWRAGIRNQPQHF TGTGCCAGCGGGTGGTGGCGGGCGGGTATAAGGAATCAGCCCCAGCATTTT